The clone carrying this T cell receptor beta chain was detected once. Its antigen is not known. Mismatch with germline at one junction end may stem from a read error. The CDR3 spans 13 residues. The germline gives CDR1 SSHAT, CDR2 FNYEAQ (reference sequence). These data are taken from a study of cytomegalovirus exposure and HLA in healthy donors. Study-wide points: Among the CMV-associated chains, three were confirmed in vitro as specific for CMV antigens.

Some clones are missing from TCRdb's copy, which holds only in-frame ones; the method was immunoSEQ multiplex PCR. Here the sample spans some 190,000 clones, more than 75% being singletons. Donors came from a validation cohort of over a hundred subjects, distinct from the first 666-subject cohort. The rearrangement uses TRBV7-7 and TRBJ2-2; D is uncertain. This receptor was obtained from a man younger than 40 in good health and CMV-seropositive. The sequencing input was PBMCs. In DNA form, the CDR3 reads TGTGCTAGCAGCTCCCAAGTCACCGGGGAGCTGTTTTTT. Translating gives CASSSQVTGELFF.